These 4 T cell receptor beta chains were sequenced from one sample in a study of neurological immune-mediated disorders. TCRdb itself ran the 5' RACE reads through MiXCR, one entry per CDR3 protein. The sample has 20,000 to 25,000 distinct CDR3 sequences, about 13% seen once. Sequencing was carried out using PBMCs. The origin of the receptors is a woman aged 60-75 years with HTLV-1-associated myelopathy (HAM/TSP).

Many counts were recorded for this clonotype. The chain employs TRBV5-1 and TRBJ2-1, with TRBD1 identical over 9 bases. The V gene end was trimmed by 1 base and the J gene end by 0 bases; junction bases not matched to a gene: 5. The CDR3 is 17 residues long. Germline V gene data show CDR1 as SGHRS and CDR2 as YFSETQ. The CDR3 reads CASSLSWGQGSYNEQFF. The CDR3 region has the DNA TGCGCCAGCAGCTTGTCTTGGGGACAGGGCTCCTACAATGAGCAGTTCTTC.

The rearrangement joins TRBV20-1 to TRBJ2-1, with 9 bases identical to TRBD2. Germline-derived CDR1 and CDR2 are DFQATT and SNEGSKA (reference sequence). The CDR3 loop spans 15 amino acids. The V and J ends lost 3 bases and 4 bases, in that order; junction bases with no gene match: 7. CDR3 amino acids: CSASPLAGRYNEQFF. The CDR3 DNA reads as TGCAGTGCTAGCCCCCTAGCGGGGAGATACAATGAGCAGTTCTTC.

The chain joins TRBV11-2 to TRBJ1-3, with 9 bases aligning to TRBD1. CDR3 length equals 15 residues. Germline V gene lookup returns CDR1 SGHAT and CDR2 FQNNGV. V trimming: 4 bases; J trimming: 4 bases; junction bases outside the gene matches: 5. The CDR3 spells CASSSGQGTGNTIYF. The CDR3, as DNA: TGTGCCAGCAGCTCCGGACAGGGGACGGGAAACACCATATATTTT.

This clonotype came up many times. The chain joins TRBV5-1 to TRBJ2-1, with D possibly matching TRBD2 (7 bases). With 1 base removed from V and 8 bases from J, the gap between germline ends came to 25 bases. This CDR3 contains 18 residues. CDR1 and CDR2 (germline): SGHRS, YFSETQ. CDR3: CASSLLGGGRGRLYEQFF. The CDR3 DNA sequence: TGCGCCAGCAGCTTGTTGGGGGGGGGCAGGGGTCGTTTGTATGAGCAGTTCTTC.